Detailed here is one TCR beta chain. The antigen is not known. Specified time point: newly diagnosed GD, antithyroid drugs for less than 3 months. The TCR library was prepared using RNA isolated from PBMCs. The data originate from a study of regulatory T cells in long-lasting Graves disease. Study results and limitations: New patients shared 966 public clonotypes, fewer than the approximately 2,500 shared by persistent patients.

Construction of TCR beta libraries relied on iRepertoire HTBI primers and on Arm-PCR targeting CDR3 regions. TCRdb reanalysed the multiplex PCR reads using MiXCR and keeps one entry per CDR3 protein. In the table there are under 250,000 distinct CDR3 sequences, roughly 21% of which are singletons. The material sequenced was peripheral blood mononuclear cells (PBMCs), taken at new diagnosis, from a patient treated with antithyroid drugs. The clonotype originates from a female donor with Graves disease.

This CDR3 reads CASRPTSSETQYF. The CDR3 DNA reads TGTGCCAGCAGACCGACTAGCTCAGAGACCCAGTACTTC. The chain links TRBV11-2 to TRBJ2-5, with 7 bases fitting TRBD2. CDR3 length equals 13 residues. The germline V gene encodes CDR1 SGHAT and CDR2 FQNNGV. J was trimmed by 4 bases and V by 6 bases; bases with no gene match: 5.